Each of the 5 T cell receptor beta chains below was sequenced from the same sample in a study of T cell clones after liver transplantation. Profiling relied on immunoSEQ multiplex PCR, and the TCRdb table lists in-frame clones only, not all of them. The table has roughly 15,000 clones, around 90% seen once. Sequenced here: CD8+ T cells from blood, sampled before liver transplant. These receptors were obtained from a human donor who received a liver transplant.

The genes are TRBV19 and TRBJ2-1; no clear D. CDR3 length: 12 amino acids. V dropped 10 bases and J dropped 7 bases, with 14 bases sitting between them. CDR1 is LNHDA and CDR2 is SQIVND in the germline V gene (reference sequence). The CDR3 loop is CATANSRNEQFF. CDR3 coding DNA: TGTGCCACCGCTAATTCGAGGAATGAGCAGTTCTTC.

The genes are TRBV6-5 and TRBJ2-7; 10 bases map to TRBD2. The CDR3 covers 14 residues. The V segment lost 0 bases and the J segment 5 bases; nucleotides outside the gene matches: 1. Germline values: CDR1 MNHEY, CDR2 SVGAGI. The CDR3: CASSYSGLANEQYF. In DNA, the CDR3 is TGTGCCAGCAGTTACTCGGGACTAGCGAACGAGCAGTACTTC.

The rearrangement uses TRBV19 and TRBJ2-7; D uncertain. Trimming took off 6 bases at V and 0 bases at J, with 12 bases between the two ends. The V gene's germline CDR1 is LNHDA and CDR2 SQIVND (reference sequence). The CDR3 loop spans 14 amino acids. The CDR3 coding sequence is TGTGCCAGTAGCACCCCGGCAAACTCCTACGAGCAGTACTTC. Amino acids: CASSTPANSYEQYF.

This chain links TRBV9 with TRBJ2-1; 10 bases align to TRBD2. The CDR3 has 15 amino acids. The V segment lost 0 bases and the J segment 8 bases; nucleotides outside the gene matches: 5. CDR1 and CDR2 (germline): SGDLS, YYNGEE. CDR3 protein: CASSVVAGGLHEQFF. In nucleotides, the CDR3 is TGTGCCAGCAGCGTAGTAGCGGGAGGTTTGCATGAGCAGTTCTTC.

The chain recombines TRBV23-1 with TRBJ1-4; D is unresolved. TRBV23-1 is given ORF status, its function remaining uncertain. The V gene lost 3 bases and the J gene lost 10 bases, with 6 bases spanning the gap. The length of the CDR3 is 11 residues. For the CDR3, the DNA is TGCGCCAGCAGTCAGGTCCTAAAACTGTTTTTT. Translated: CASSQVLKLFF.